Each of the 3 T cell receptor beta chains below was sequenced from the same sample in a study of spatial heterogeneity in lung cancer (dated by TCRdb to the late 2010s). The method was 5' RACE. Sequencing took place on a NextSeq 500. The raw public reads went through TCRdb reprocessing: fastp at Q25, MiXCR clone calling, in-frame beta chains kept. Rows matching on CDR3 protein sequence are summarized as one entry with the most common DNA and genes. Across this sample there are approximately 93,000 distinct CDR3 sequences, with approximately 19% seen only once. The top ten clones comprise about a fifth of the sample. The time point label, as the study defines it: blood at routine non-recurrence follow-up after resection. The source was PBMCs, collected at follow-up. Receptor source: a male donor with early-stage non-small cell lung cancer.

V gene TRBV19 combines with J gene TRBJ1-2; a possible D gene is TRBD1 (5 bases). This CDR3 has 16 amino acids. Germline CDR1 and CDR2: LNHDA and SQIVND (reference sequence). The V gene lost 3 bases and the J gene lost 4 bases, with 18 bases spanning the gap. The CDR3 DNA reads as TGTGCCAGTAGTATGTGGGAAGAATCGGGGGTCTATGGCTACACCTTC. Amino acids: CASSMWEESGVYGYTF.

The CDR3, as DNA: TGCGCCAGCAGCTTGGTGGCAGGCTCTGGCTACACCTTC. Amino acids: CASSLVAGSGYTF. The chain recombines TRBV5-1 with TRBJ1-2; D is unclear. Between the trimmed V and J ends, which lost 0 bases and 7 bases, there was a span of 10 bases. The germline V gene has CDR1 SGHRS and CDR2 YFSETQ. The CDR3 contains 13 residues.

This rearrangement joins TRBV6-5 to TRBJ2-4; TRBD2 might be the D (5 bases). In germline, CDR1 is MNHEY, CDR2 SVGAGI. The CDR3 runs 16 residues. Trimming pared 7 bases from V and 6 bases from J, leaving 22 bases between. This CDR3 reads CASTSLGGPLGNIQYF. The CDR3 DNA follows: TGTGCCAGCACCTCCCTAGGAGGCCCTTTAGGAAACATTCAGTACTTC.